The text below deals with one T cell receptor (beta chain). The antigen remains undetermined. The data stem from a study of a mutant IDH1 vaccine in newly diagnosed glioma. Looking at the study overall: Treated patients comprised approximately 62% males and roughly 40% females, mean age roughly 44 years. Former treatment meant radiotherapy, temozolomide, or both; the majority had gotten both. The study, taken as a whole, reports: Pseudoprogression seemed unrelated to changes in top peripheral T cell clonotypes.

Produced via immunoSEQ multiplex PCR; TCRdb's table is partial and in-frame only. The sample carries some 100,000 clones, 80% to 90% recorded once. This sample's time point: baseline, week 1 (first vaccination visit). Treatment meaning: pre-vaccination baseline after standard-of-care therapy. Every donor had a new WHO grade 3 or 4 astrocytoma that was IDH1-mutant, with loss of nuclear ATRX. This CDR3 region has 16 residues. V shed 3 bases and J shed 0 bases, with 12 bases lying between them. Germline CDR1 LNHDA, CDR2 SQIVND (reference sequence). This clonotype was obtained from a woman in her 50s with glioma. The source material was PBMCs, sampled from a glioma patient treated with radiotherapy, temozolomide or both. This sequence joins TRBV19 and TRBJ2-4, with a possible D match to TRBD1 (5 bases). CDR3 sequence reads: CASSIGAPLAKNIQYF. In DNA, the CDR3 is TGTGCCAGTAGTATTGGGGCACCTTTAGCCAAAAACATTCAGTACTTC. The complete variable domain, with remaining parts taken from reference TRBV19 and TRBJ2-4, reads DGGITQSPKYLFRKEGQNVTLSCEQNLNHDAMYWYRQDPGQGLRLIYYSQIVNDFQKGDIAEGYSVSREKKESFPLTVTSAQKNPTAFYLCASSIGAPLAKNIQYFGAGTRLSVL.